The 10 T cell receptor beta chains given below trace back to one sample, sequenced in a study of CD8 T cells in Susac syndrome. RNA amounts of about 0.5 to 1 ug underwent reverse transcription with random hexamers. Each CDR3 protein is one row after TCRdb ran MiXCR on the immunoSEQ multiplex PCR reads. The data contain roughly 200,000 distinct CDR3 sequences, 85% to 95% of them seen just once; the ten biggest clones take up about 0.094%. Material for sequencing was CD4+ T cells from PBMCs. The receptors originated from a human donor in good health.

The V and J genes are TRBV28 and TRBJ2-5; 10 nucleotides align to TRBD2. V shed 1 base and J 5 bases; nucleotides not matched to a gene: 4. This CDR3 has 15 residues. The V gene's germline CDR1 is MDHEN and CDR2 SYDVKM. The CDR3 reads CASSLSTSGTETQYF. CDR3 nucleotide sequence: TGTGCCAGCAGTTTATCTACTAGCGGGACGGAGACCCAGTACTTC.

The chain has TRBV9 and TRBJ2-1; no reliable D call. V lost 0 bases, J lost 8 bases, and 9 bases lay in between. Germline loops: CDR1 SGDLS, CDR2 YYNGEE. The CDR3 is 13 residues long. In nucleotides, the CDR3 is TGTGCCAGCAGCGTAGGGTCAGTCCATGAGCAGTTCTTC. This encodes CASSVGSVHEQFF.

As DNA, the CDR3 is TGCGCCAGCAGCCAAGATCCTCAAGCCTACGAGCAGTACTTC. Translation gives CASSQDPQAYEQYF. The chain is built from TRBV4-1 and TRBJ2-7, with unresolved D. The CDR3 is 14 amino acids. Germline values: CDR1 MGHRA, CDR2 YSYEKL. V dropped 0 bases and J dropped 2 bases, with 8 bases sitting between them.

This rearrangement joins TRBV19 to TRBJ2-6, with a possible D match to TRBD1 (5 bases). V gave up 5 bases and J gave up 3 bases, with 11 bases separating them. Per the germline V gene, CDR1 is LNHDA and CDR2 is SQIVND (reference sequence). This CDR3 is built from 15 residues. For the CDR3, the DNA is TGTGCCAGTAGTGTCAGGGCTGATGGGGCCAACGTCCTGACTTTC. Its translation: CASSVRADGANVLTF.

The gene calls are TRBV29-1 and TRBJ2-2, with D possibly TRBD2 on 6 matching bases. V was cut by 3 bases and J by 5 bases, with 16 bases left in between. This CDR3 comprises 15 residues. Germline loops: CDR1 SQVTM, CDR2 ANQGSEA. CDR3 DNA: TGCAGCGTTGAGCCGTCGGAGGGGTGGACCGGGGAGCTGTTTTTT. Translating it yields CSVEPSEGWTGELFF.

The gene calls are TRBV6-2 or TRBV6-3 and TRBJ2-1; D is uncertain. This CDR3 region has 13 residues. Between the trimmed V and J ends, which lost 2 bases and 2 bases, there was a span of 4 bases. Germline CDR1 and CDR2: MNHEY and SVGEGT. The CDR3: CASSYAAYNEQFF. In nucleotides, the CDR3 is TGTGCCAGCAGTTACGCAGCCTACAATGAGCAGTTCTTC.

The chain joins TRBV20-1 to TRBJ2-1; no clear D. Trimming pared 5 bases from V and 8 bases from J, leaving 19 bases between. The CDR3 is 14 amino acids. CDR1 is DFQATT, CDR2 SNEGSKA, per germline (reference sequence). The chain's CDR3 is CSAPRAVGEDEQFF. CDR3 DNA sequence: TGCAGTGCTCCTCGGGCCGTTGGCGAGGATGAGCAGTTCTTC.

V usage is TRBV10-3 and J usage is TRBJ2-7; the match to TRBD2 covers 12 bases. V lost 11 bases to trimming and J lost 8 bases; unmatched junction nucleotides: 10. The length of the CDR3 is 13 residues. CDR1 is ENHRY and CDR2 is SYGVKD in the germline V gene. Here the CDR3 DNA reads TGTGCCGTTTATGACGGACTAGCGGGAAAGCAGTACGTC. Protein product: CAVYDGLAGKQYV.

The gene calls are TRBV27 and TRBJ2-7; no firm D call. The germline V gene encodes CDR1 MNHEY and CDR2 SMNVEV (reference sequence). This CDR3 comprises 9 residues. In DNA, the CDR3 is TGTGCCAGCAGTTTAGCCTCCCGAGTC. This gives the protein CASSLASRV.

The chain couples TRBV6-5 to TRBJ2-7, with 12 nucleotides matching TRBD2. The length of the CDR3 is 16 residues. The germline V gene has CDR1 MNHEY and CDR2 SVGAGI. J was trimmed by 4 bases and V by 4 bases; bases with no gene match: 8. For the CDR3, the DNA is TGTGCCAGCAGTTCCCTAACTAGCGGGAGGATGTACGAGCAGTACGTC. It specifies CASSSLTSGRMYEQYV.